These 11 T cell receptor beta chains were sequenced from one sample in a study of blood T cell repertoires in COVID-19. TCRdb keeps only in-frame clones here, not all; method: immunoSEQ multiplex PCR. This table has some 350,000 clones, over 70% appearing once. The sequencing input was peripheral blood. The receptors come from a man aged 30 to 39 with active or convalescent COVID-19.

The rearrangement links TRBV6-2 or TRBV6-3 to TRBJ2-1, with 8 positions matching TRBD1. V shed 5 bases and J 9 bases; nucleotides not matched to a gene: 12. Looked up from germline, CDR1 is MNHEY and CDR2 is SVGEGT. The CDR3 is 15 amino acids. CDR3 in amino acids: CASSPQRTGNTEQFF. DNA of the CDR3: TGTGCCAGCAGTCCGCAAAGGACAGGGAACACTGAGCAGTTCTTC.

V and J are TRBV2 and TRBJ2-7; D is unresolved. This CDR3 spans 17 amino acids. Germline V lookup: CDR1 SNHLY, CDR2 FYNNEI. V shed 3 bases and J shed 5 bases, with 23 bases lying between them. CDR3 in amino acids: CASSDMLGPELFNEQYF. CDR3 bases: TGTGCCAGCAGTGATATGCTAGGCCCCGAATTATTTAACGAGCAGTACTTC.

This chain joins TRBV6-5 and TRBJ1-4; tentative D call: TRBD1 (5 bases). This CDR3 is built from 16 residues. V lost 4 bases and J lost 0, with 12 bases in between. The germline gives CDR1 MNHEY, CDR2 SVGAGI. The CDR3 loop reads CASSSWQGATNEKLFF. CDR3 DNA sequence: TGTGCCAGCAGTTCTTGGCAGGGCGCAACTAATGAAAAACTGTTTTTT.

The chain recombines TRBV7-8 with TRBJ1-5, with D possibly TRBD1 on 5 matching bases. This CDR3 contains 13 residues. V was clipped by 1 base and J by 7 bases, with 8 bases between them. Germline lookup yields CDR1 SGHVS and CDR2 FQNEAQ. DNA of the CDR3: TGTGCCAGCAGCTTAGGGACAAGGCAGCCCCAGCATTTT. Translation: CASSLGTRQPQHF.

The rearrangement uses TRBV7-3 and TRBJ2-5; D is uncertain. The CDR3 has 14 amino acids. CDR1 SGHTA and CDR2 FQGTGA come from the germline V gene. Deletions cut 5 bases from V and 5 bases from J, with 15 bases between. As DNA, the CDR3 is TGTGCCAGCAGCCCCGCAGGAAATGGGGAGACCCAGTACTTC. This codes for CASSPAGNGETQYF. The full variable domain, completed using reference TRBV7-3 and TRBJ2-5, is GAGVSQTPSNKVTEKGKYVELRCDPISGHTALYWYRQSLGQGPEFLIYFQGTGAADDSGLPNDRFFAVRPEGSVSTLKIQRTERGDSAVYLCASSPAGNGETQYFGPGTRLLVL.

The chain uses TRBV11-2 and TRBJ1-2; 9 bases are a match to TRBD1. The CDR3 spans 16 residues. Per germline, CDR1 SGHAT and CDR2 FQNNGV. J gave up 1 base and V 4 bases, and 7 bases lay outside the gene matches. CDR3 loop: CASSSLRTGVNYGYTF. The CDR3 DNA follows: TGTGCCAGCAGCTCCCTACGGACAGGGGTTAACTATGGCTACACCTTC.

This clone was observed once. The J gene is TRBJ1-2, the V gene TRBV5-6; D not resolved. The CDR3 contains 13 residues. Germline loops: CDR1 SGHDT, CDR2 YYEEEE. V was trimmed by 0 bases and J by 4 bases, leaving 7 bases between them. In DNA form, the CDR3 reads TGTGCCAGCAGCTTGGACAACGTCTATGGCTACACCTTC. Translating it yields CASSLDNVYGYTF.

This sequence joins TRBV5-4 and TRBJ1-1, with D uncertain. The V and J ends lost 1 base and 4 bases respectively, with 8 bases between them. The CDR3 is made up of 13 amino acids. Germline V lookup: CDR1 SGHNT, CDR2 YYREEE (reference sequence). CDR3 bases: TGTGCCAGCAGCTTGACGCCGCGCACTGAAGCTTTCTTT. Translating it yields CASSLTPRTEAFF.

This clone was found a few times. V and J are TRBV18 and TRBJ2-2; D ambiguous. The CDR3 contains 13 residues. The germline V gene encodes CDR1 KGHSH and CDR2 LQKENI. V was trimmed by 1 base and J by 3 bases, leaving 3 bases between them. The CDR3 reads CASSPLYTGELFF. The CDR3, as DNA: TGTGCCAGCTCACCACTCTACACCGGGGAGCTGTTTTTT. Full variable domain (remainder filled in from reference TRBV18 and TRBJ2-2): NAGVMQNPRHLVRRRGQEARLRCSPMKGHSHVYWYRQLPEEGLKFMVYLQKENIIDESGMPKERFSAEFPKEGPSILRIQQVVRGDSAAYFCASSPLYTGELFFGEGSRLTVL.

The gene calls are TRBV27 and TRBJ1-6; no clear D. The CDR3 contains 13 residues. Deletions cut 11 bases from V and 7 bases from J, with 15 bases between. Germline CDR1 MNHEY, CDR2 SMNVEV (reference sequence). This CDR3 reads CASRAVTNSPLHF. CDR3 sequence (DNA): TGTGCCTCGAGGGCGGTCACAAATTCACCCCTCCACTTT.

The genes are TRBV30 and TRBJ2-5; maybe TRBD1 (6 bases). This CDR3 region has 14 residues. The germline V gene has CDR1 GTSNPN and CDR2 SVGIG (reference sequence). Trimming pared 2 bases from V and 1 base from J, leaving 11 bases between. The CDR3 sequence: CAWSSKDSQETQYF. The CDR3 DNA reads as TGTGCCTGGAGTTCGAAGGACAGCCAAGAGACCCAGTACTTC.